The 17 T cell receptor beta chains given below trace back to one sample, sequenced in a study of CD8+CD57+ T cells in acquired aplastic anemia. Genomic DNA acted as the template from which TCR beta VDJ combination and CDR3 sequence profiling were carried out. One entry per CDR3 protein, called by TCRdb with MiXCR from the reads. The table includes approximately 250,000 distinct CDR3 sequences, roughly 80% detected once. Flow cytometry had shown expanded CD8+CD57+ cells in the patients chosen for sequencing. The sample comprised sorted CD4+, CD8+, or CD8+CD57+ T cells (not recorded which) from PBMCs. These receptors were obtained from a human donor with aplastic anemia.

Notes on this clonotype: No conserved phenylalanine or tryptophan is present at the end of the CDR3, so a read error is the likely explanation. The DNA is omitted, as the CDR3 cannot be located on it reliably, and the CDR3 follows TCRdb's listing. This rearrangement joins TRBV11-3 to TRBJ2-3; the table calls TRBD1, which could not be checked here. The CDR3 extends over 13 residues, inclusive of both ends. Germline-derived CDR1 and CDR2 are SGHNT and YENEEA. CDR3 sequence reads: CASSLDLTGNTYA.

The chain links TRBV7-9 to TRBJ2-5, with D perhaps TRBD1 or TRBD2 (6 bases each). The ends were cut back, 5 bases at V and 14 bases at J, with 27 bases in the middle. Germline V gene data show CDR1 as SEHNR and CDR2 as FQNEAQ (reference sequence). This CDR3 spans 15 amino acids. The CDR3 region has the DNA TGTGCCAGCAGCCCACAGGGTAGCTGCGGGGCCAACGTCTACTTC. Translating it yields CASSPQGSCGANVYF.

The chain joins TRBV7-9 to TRBJ2-2; TRBD1 is a possible D gene (6 bases). Germline V gene sequence: CDR1 SEHNR, CDR2 FQNEAQ (reference sequence). V dropped 0 bases and J dropped 10 bases, with 21 bases sitting between them. The CDR3 contains 17 residues. CDR3 in amino acids: CASSLAHGTKETQELFF. DNA of the CDR3: TGTGCCAGCAGCTTAGCCCACGGGACAAAAGAGACCCAGGAGCTGTTTTTT.

The chain employs TRBV7-3 and TRBJ1-2, with D maybe TRBD1 (6 bases). V lost 6 bases to trimming and J lost 4 bases, with 18 bases between them. The length of the CDR3 is 15 residues. The germline V gene encodes CDR1 SGHTA and CDR2 FQGTGA. CDR3 sequence reads: CASSSTGGAGYGYTF. In nucleotides, the CDR3 is TGTGCCAGCAGTTCTACCGGGGGCGCCGGCTATGGCTACACCTTC.

The rearrangement joins TRBV9 to TRBJ2-6; no clear D. V gave up 7 bases and J gave up 12 bases, with 26 bases separating them. Germline CDR1 and CDR2: SGDLS and YYNGEE. The CDR3 extends over 16 amino acids. The CDR3 here is CASGLAGNNQYFVLTF. The DNA of the CDR3 is TGTGCCAGCGGCTTAGCTGGGAACAATCAGTACTTCGTCCTGACTTTC.

V is TRBV7-8 and J is TRBJ2-7; D could derive from TRBD1 or TRBD2 (6 bases each). Trimming removed 5 bases at V and 13 bases at J, with 27 bases between. The CDR3 contains 15 residues. From germline, CDR1 is SGHVS and CDR2 FQNEAQ. The CDR3 here is CASSPAARGDTQYYV. The CDR3 DNA sequence: TGTGCCAGCAGCCCAGCCGCAAGGGGGGATACCCAGTATTACGTC.

The V call is TRBV2, the J call TRBJ1-2; 7 nucleotides match TRBD1. CDR3 length: 14 amino acids. The V gene's germline CDR1 is SNHLY and CDR2 FYNNEI. Losses at the gene ends were 5 bases for V and 3 bases for J; bases not matched to a gene: 6. In nucleotides, the CDR3 is TGTGCCAGCAGTTCGACAGGGTCTTACTATGGCTACACCTTC. Translation gives CASSSTGSYYGYTF.

This clonotype was seen only once. The junction departs from the called germline gene at one end, perhaps through a read error. The chain uses TRBV7-3 and TRBJ1-5; D unresolved. The CDR3 length is 15 residues. Germline V gene sequence: CDR1 SGHTA, CDR2 FQGTGA. DNA for the CDR3: TGTGCCAGCAGCTTCGGAGGATGTTGCAACAAGCCGCAGCATTTT. Its translation: CASSFGGCCNKPQHF.

Of note for this clonotype: The conserved closing phenylalanine or tryptophan is absent in this CDR3, likely reflecting a read error. The chain joins TRBV9 to TRBJ2-3; D unresolved. The V gene's germline CDR1 is SGDLS and CDR2 YYNGEE. The V and J ends lost 4 bases and 11 bases respectively, with 20 bases between them. The CDR3 has 14 residues. The CDR3 sequence is CASSPAVDPYEQYS. The CDR3 DNA reads TGTGCCAGCAGCCCCGCCGTGGACCCCTACGAGCAGTATTCT.

About this clonotype: Because it lacks the conserved phenylalanine or tryptophan at the end, this CDR3 is likely a read error. No DNA is shown, since the ends of the CDR3 on it are uncertain; the CDR3 is the one TCRdb lists. The chain joins TRBV7-8 to TRBJ2-3; the table's D call of TRBD2 was not tested on the DNA. Per the germline V gene, CDR1 is SGHVS and CDR2 is FQNEAQ. From its first to its last residue, the CDR3 has 13 amino acids. CDR3 in amino acids: CASSVAGGADPQY.

The CDR3 DNA follows: TGTGCCAGCAGAAGAGCGGCAGGTCCCGATACGCAGTATTTT. Translating it yields CASRRAAGPDTQYF. The chain is built from TRBV7-3 and TRBJ2-3, with D maybe TRBD2 (5 bases). Germline CDR1 is SGHTA and CDR2 is FQGTGA. Trimming pared 6 bases from V and 6 bases from J, leaving 16 bases between. This CDR3 has 14 amino acids.

The DNA of the CDR3 is TGTGCCAGCAGCTTTCAAACAAGCGGGGCGGGCGTTGCGCGGTTCTTC. Translation gives CASSFQTSGAGVARFF. The chain is built from TRBV7-2 and TRBJ2-1, with 7 nucleotides matching TRBD2. This CDR3 is 16 amino acids long. The V gene end was trimmed by 3 bases and the J gene end by 15 bases; junction bases not matched to a gene: 20. Germline values: CDR1 SGHTA, CDR2 FQGNSA.

In the case of this clonotype: This CDR3 fails to terminate in the conserved phenylalanine or tryptophan, so it likely reflects a read error. The DNA is left out, because the CDR3 cannot be placed on it with certainty; the CDR3 is given as TCRdb lists it. The rearrangement uses TRBV7-9 and TRBJ2-5. Germline V gives CDR1 SEHNR, CDR2 FQNEAQ (reference sequence). The CDR3 has 13 amino acids, counting both end residues. The CDR3 sequence: CASSSYCPETHYG.

In the case of this clonotype: The CDR3 carries no conserved terminal phenylalanine or tryptophan, so it likely arises from a read error. Because the CDR3's place on the DNA is in doubt, the DNA is left out and the CDR3 is given as listed by TCRdb. This sequence joins TRBV7-6 and TRBJ2-3; the table gives TRBD2 as D, unverified against the DNA. Counting both end residues, the CDR3 totals 12 amino acids. Germline values: CDR1 SGHVS, CDR2 FNYEAQ. Here the CDR3 reads CASSLSTEGTYN.

In this sample, this clonotype turned up a few times. This sequence joins TRBV7-3 and TRBJ2-7; tentatively, D is TRBD2 (6 bases). V was pared by 5 bases and J by 4 bases, with 27 bases between. Germline CDR1 SGHTA, CDR2 FQGTGA. CDR3 length: 18 amino acids. The CDR3 protein is CASSISGGGIDTQYEQYV. For the CDR3, the DNA is TGTGCCAGCAGCATCAGCGGAGGCGGGATAGATACGCAGTACGAGCAGTACGTC.

The chain recombines TRBV20-1 with TRBJ1-1, with 7 nucleotides matching TRBD1. J gave up 5 bases and V 3 bases, and 15 bases lay outside the gene matches. The length of the CDR3 is 16 residues. Germline V CDR1 and CDR2: DFQATT, SNEGSKA (reference sequence). The CDR3 DNA is TGCAGTGCTAGGGGGTGGGACAGAAGGCTTAGAACTGAAGCTTTCTTT. It specifies CSARGWDRRLRTEAFF.

In the case of this clonotype: One end of the junction fails to match germline, which may point to a read error. The chain uses TRBV7-9 and TRBJ2-3; 7 positions agree with TRBD2. The CDR3 is made up of 13 amino acids. CDR1 is SEHNR and CDR2 is FQNEAQ in the germline V gene (reference sequence). The CDR3 DNA reads as TGTGCCAGCAGCGTAGCGGGCAGCTATGGGGCCAATTTT. Translation gives CASSVAGSYGANF.